This note documents a single TCR beta chain sequence. The data derive from a study of shared clonotypes between healthy human individuals. CDR3 length: 15 residues. Germline loops: CDR1 MNHGY, CDR2 SAAAGT. V shed 2 bases and J shed 2 bases, with 13 bases lying between them. CD45RO-negative, CCR7-selected cells formed the naive CD8 fraction, which excluded terminally differentiated effector memory CD45RA+ cells. Samples underwent the assay at deep level. Across several immunoSEQ plates, the genomic DNA of each subset was split evenly. In the source study's methods: From ImmunoSEQ came sequences covering only the junction and carrying no quality scores, so filtering differed. Clones were sequenced by immunoSEQ multiplex PCR, and TCRdb holds only the in-frame ones, with some missing. The V and J calls and the clone size are those of that table, but D and trimming were determined from the DNA. The sample consists of roughly 2 million clones, about 95% of them appearing once.

The sequencing input was naive CD8+ T cells sorted from blood. The receptor comes from a man aged 18 to 29 in good health. V is TRBV6-8 and J is TRBJ2-7, with D maybe TRBD1 (6 bases). CDR3 sequence (DNA): TGTGCCAGCAGTTACCCCCCGGGACAACCCTACGAGCAGTACTTC. Its protein is CASSYPPGQPYEQYF.